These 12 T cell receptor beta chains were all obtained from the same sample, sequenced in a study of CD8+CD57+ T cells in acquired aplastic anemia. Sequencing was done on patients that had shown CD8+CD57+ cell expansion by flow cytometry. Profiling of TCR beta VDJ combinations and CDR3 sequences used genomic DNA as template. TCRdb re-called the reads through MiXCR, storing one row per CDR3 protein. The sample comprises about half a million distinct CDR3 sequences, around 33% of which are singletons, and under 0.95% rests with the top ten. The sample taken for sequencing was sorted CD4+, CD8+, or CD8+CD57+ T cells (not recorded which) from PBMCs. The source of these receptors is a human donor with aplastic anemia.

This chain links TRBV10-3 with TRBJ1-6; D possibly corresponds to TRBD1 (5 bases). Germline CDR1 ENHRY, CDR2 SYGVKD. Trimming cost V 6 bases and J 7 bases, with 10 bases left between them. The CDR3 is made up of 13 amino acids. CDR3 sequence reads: CAIRRDGNSPLHF. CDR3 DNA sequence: TGTGCCATCAGGAGGGACGGAAATTCACCCCTCCACTTT.

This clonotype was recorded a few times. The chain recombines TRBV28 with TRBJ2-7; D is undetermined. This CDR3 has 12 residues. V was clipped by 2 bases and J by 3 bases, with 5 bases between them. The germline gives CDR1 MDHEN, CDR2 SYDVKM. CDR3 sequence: CASSLRFYEQYF. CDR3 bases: TGTGCCAGCAGTTTACGGTTCTACGAGCAGTACTTC.

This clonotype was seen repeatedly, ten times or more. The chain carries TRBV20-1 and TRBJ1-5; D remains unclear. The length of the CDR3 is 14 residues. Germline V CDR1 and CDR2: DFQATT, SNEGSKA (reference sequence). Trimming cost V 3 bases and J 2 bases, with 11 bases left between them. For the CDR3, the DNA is TGCAGTGCTAGTAATGGAAAGGGCAATCAGCCCCAGCATTTT. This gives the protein CSASNGKGNQPQHF.

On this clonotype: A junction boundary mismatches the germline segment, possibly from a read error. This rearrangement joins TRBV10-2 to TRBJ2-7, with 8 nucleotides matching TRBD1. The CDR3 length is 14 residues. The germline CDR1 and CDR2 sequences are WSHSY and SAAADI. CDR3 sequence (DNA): TGTGCCAACCCCGGGACAGGTGATACAGAAGAGCAGTGCTTC. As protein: CANPGTGDTEEQCF.

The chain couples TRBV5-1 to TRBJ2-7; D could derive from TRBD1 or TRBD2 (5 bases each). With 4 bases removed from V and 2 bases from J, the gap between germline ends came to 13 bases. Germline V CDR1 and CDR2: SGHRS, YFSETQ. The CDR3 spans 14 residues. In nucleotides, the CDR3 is TGCGCCAGCAGCCGGGACCCTACTACCTACGAGCAGTACTTC. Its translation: CASSRDPTTYEQYF.

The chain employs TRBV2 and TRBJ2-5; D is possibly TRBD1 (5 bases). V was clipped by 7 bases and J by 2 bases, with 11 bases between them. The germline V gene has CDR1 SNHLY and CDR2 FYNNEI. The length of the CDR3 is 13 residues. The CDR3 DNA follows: TGTGCCAGCACTCTCCGGACACAAGAGACCCAGTACTTC. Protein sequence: CASTLRTQETQYF.

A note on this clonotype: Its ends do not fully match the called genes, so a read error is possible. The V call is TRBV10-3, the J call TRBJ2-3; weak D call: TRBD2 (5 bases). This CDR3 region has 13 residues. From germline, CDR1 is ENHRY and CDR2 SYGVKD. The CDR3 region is CASSPRVGDTQYF. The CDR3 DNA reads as TGTGCCAGCAGTCCGCGGGTGGGGGATACGCAGTATTTT.

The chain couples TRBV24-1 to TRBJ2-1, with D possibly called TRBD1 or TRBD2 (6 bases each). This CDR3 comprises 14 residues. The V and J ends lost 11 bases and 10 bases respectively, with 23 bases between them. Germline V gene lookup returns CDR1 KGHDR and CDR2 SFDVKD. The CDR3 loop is CASSQDFGGSEQFF. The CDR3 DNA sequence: TGTGCCAGCAGCCAAGACTTCGGGGGCAGCGAGCAGTTCTTC.

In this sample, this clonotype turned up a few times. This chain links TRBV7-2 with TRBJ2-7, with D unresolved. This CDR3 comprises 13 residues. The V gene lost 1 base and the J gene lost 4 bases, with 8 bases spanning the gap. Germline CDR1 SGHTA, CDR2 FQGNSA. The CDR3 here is CASSLGRVYEQYF. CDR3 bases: TGTGCCAGCAGCTTAGGTAGGGTATACGAGCAGTACTTC.

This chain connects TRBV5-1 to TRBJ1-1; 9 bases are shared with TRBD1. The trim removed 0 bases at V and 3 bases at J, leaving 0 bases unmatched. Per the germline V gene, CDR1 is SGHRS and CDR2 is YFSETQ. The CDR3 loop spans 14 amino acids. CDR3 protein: CASSLGDRDTEAFF. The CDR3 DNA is TGCGCCAGCAGCTTGGGGGACAGGGACACTGAAGCTTTCTTT.

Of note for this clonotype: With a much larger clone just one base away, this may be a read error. CDR3 protein: CASSFGGRQATSHSPLHF. CDR3 in DNA: TGTGCCAGCAGCTTCGGTGGAAGACAGGCTACTTCTCATTCACCCCTCCACTTT. V and J are TRBV7-8 and TRBJ1-6; TRBD1 is a possible D gene (6 bases). Trimming left V 3 bases short and J 8 bases short, with 23 bases between. Germline V lookup: CDR1 SGHVS, CDR2 FQNEAQ. The CDR3 is made up of 18 amino acids.

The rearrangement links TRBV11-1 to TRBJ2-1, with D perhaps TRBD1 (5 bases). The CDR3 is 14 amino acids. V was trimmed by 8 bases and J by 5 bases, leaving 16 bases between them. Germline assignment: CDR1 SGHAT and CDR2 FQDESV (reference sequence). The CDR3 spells CASGRQTVNNEQFF. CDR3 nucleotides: TGTGCCAGCGGGCGTCAGACAGTTAACAATGAGCAGTTCTTC.